This is a list of T cell receptor beta chains from one sample in a study of shared clonotypes between healthy human individuals. Profiled with immunoSEQ multiplex PCR; TCRdb holds only in-frame clones, not every one. This sample has some 2.1 million clones; about 95% occur once, and the top ten carry roughly 1%. What was sequenced was naive CD8+ T cells sorted from blood. Receptors were obtained from a man between 18 and 29 years old in good health. Each CDR3 is given without its conserved first and last residue.

V	J	CDR3
TRBV4-3	TRBJ2-2	ASSQGNSAGELF
TRBV4-1	TRBJ1-6	ASSQDAYPVYNSPLH
TRBV4-1	TRBJ2-5	ASSLSGTSQETQY
TRBV27	TRBJ1-5	ASRGGQDNQPQH
TRBV11-2	TRBJ1-1	ASSTGQVGTEAF
TRBV7-3	TRBJ2-2	ASSLTAARVTGKLF
TRBV4-1	TRBJ2-7	ASSAKGDSTYEQY
TRBV10-3	TRBJ1-2	AISDELYGYT
TRBV11-2	TRBJ2-7	ASSSGGDTNYEQY
TRBV14	TRBJ2-7	ASSLTSSGGVYEQY
TRBV11-1	TRBJ2-5	ASSLPGLAGGETQY
TRBV19	TRBJ2-7	ASSIAQLSYEQY
TRBV27	TRBJ2-3	ASSPQPRPDTQY
TRBV10-3	TRBJ2-1	AISLNAGGPRDEQF
TRBV7-2	TRBJ1-4	ASSLRGLRGEKLF
TRBV5-4	TRBJ2-7	ASSLDGLRPYEQY
TRBV5-4	TRBJ1-5	ASSFFGGNQPQH
TRBV29-1	TRBJ1-2	SVGPGDYGYT
TRBV6-4	TRBJ1-1	ASRGTMKLF
TRBV7-9	TRBJ2-7	ASSFSGAYEQY
TRBV4-1	TRBJ2-7	ASSPGQGAYEQY
TRBV2	TRBJ2-1	ASSGDRGDEQF
TRBV29-1	TRBJ2-6	SVAYEYRDGGANVLT
TRBV2	TRBJ2-5	ASNGGGETQY
TRBV7-2	TRBJ1-5	ASSLDRGGQH
TRBV18	TRBJ2-7	ASSPDSSYEQY
TRBV11-2	TRBJ2-3	ASSLFRVTDTQY
TRBV6-5	TRBJ2-7	ASSYSTGHSSYEQY
TRBV27	TRBJ2-1	ASSLRVHNEQF
TRBV30	TRBJ2-1	ACIRETYNEQF
TRBV19	TRBJ2-1	ASSMGGTFSYNEQF
TRBV5-1	TRBJ2-7	ASSLASNYEQY
TRBV29-1	TRBJ2-1	SVDLTVEQF
TRBV11-2	TRBJ1-1	ATPRGTTEAF
TRBV7-9	TRBJ1-3	ASNTGPIGNTIY
TRBV30	TRBJ1-6	AWSPGQGNSPLH
TRBV5-1	TRBJ2-7	ASSLGREWYEQY
TRBV14	TRBJ1-4	ASSEGLNEKLF
TRBV2	TRBJ1-4	ASRGATNEKLF
TRBV6-1	TRBJ1-4	ASKRKEGVNEKLF
TRBV4-2	TRBJ2-7	ASSQDPSTGYEQY